This T cell receptor beta chain was profiled in a study of control samples from healthy donors and cancer patients. Profiling relied on immunoSEQ multiplex PCR, and the TCRdb table lists in-frame clones only, not all of them. The table has 150,000 to 200,000 clones, about 91% seen once. This TCR was recovered from a middle-aged woman in good health. Sequenced input: blood.

Here the CDR3 DNA reads TGTGCCAGCAGTGACGGCTGGGGCTCGGGTGAAAAACTGTTTTTT. Translating it yields CASSDGWGSGEKLFF. V and J are TRBV2 and TRBJ1-4; a possible D gene is TRBD1 (5 bases). Germline assignment: CDR1 SNHLY and CDR2 FYNNEI. The V gene lost 3 bases and the J gene lost 7 bases, with 15 bases spanning the gap. This CDR3 is 15 amino acids long.